This TCR beta chain originates from a study of shared clonotypes between healthy human individuals. Points from the study as a whole: It was the few donors that limited the genetic and exposure-history diversity represented.

The input for sorted-subset replicate PCRs was around 0.2 ug DNA, tens of thousands of T cell genomes. Repertoires were generated with immunoSEQ multiplex PCR, while TCRdb's copy carries only in-frame clones and drops some. Among just over 2,000,000 clones listed, 85% to 95% were seen once. This clone was counted once. Its specificity is not known. Losses at the gene ends were 6 bases for V and 1 base for J; bases not matched to a gene: 5. CDR1 and CDR2 from the germline V gene are GTSNPN and SVGIG (reference sequence). This CDR3 spans 15 amino acids. Sequencing was done on a sample of naive CD4+ T cells sorted from blood. The subset was: CD45RA+ positively selected. The rearrangement joins TRBV30 to TRBJ2-3, with 12 positions matching TRBD2. This receptor was identified in a young man in good health. The CDR3 DNA is TGTGCCTGCACCAGGACTAGCGGGGGCACAGATACGCAGTATTTT. Translated: CACTRTSGGTDTQYF.